This TCR beta chain comes out of a study of blood T cell repertoires in COVID-19. Germline V gene data show CDR1 as SGHVS and CDR2 as FNYEAQ. This CDR3 spans 13 amino acids. Trimming cost V 5 bases and J 6 bases, with 12 bases left between them. TCRdb's copy holds only in-frame clones and misses some; the assay was immunoSEQ multiplex PCR. The sample has 95,000 to 110,000 clones; 75% to 90% are singletons. The specimen sequenced was peripheral blood. V is TRBV7-6 and J is TRBJ2-3, with D hard to call. This TCR was recovered from a human donor in a cohort sampled during active COVID-19. The CDR3, as DNA: TGTGCCAGCAGCCAAAGTCCTAGGGATACGCAGTATTTT. It codes for CASSQSPRDTQYF.